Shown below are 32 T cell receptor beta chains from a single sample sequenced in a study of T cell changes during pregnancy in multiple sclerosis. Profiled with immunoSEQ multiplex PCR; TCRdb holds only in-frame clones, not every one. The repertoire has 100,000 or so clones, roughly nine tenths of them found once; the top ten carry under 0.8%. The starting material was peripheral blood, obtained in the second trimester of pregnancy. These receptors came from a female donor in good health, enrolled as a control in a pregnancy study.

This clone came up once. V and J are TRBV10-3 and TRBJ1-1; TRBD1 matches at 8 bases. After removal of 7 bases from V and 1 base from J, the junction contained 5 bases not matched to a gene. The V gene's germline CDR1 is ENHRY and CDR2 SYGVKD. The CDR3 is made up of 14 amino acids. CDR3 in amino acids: CAITADRANTEAFF. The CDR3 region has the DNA TGTGCCATCACCGCGGACAGGGCGAACACTGAAGCTTTCTTT.

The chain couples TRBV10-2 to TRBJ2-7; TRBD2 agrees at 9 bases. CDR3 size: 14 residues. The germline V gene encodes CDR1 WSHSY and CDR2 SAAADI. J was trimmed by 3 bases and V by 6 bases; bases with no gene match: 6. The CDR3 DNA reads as TGCGCCAGCAGGGCCGGTAGCGGGAGCTACGAGCAGTACTTC. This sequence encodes CASRAGSGSYEQYF.

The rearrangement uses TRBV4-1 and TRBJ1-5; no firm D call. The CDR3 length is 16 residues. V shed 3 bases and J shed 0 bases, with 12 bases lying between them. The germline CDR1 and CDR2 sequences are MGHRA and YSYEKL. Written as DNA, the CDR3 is TGCGCCAGCAGCCAGCGGACTGAAAATAGCAATCAGCCCCAGCATTTT. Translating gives CASSQRTENSNQPQHF.

CDR3 loop: CASSLGPAGGETQYF. The CDR3, as DNA: TGCGCCAGCAGCTTGGGGCCCGCCGGGGGAGAGACCCAGTACTTC. The chain uses TRBV5-1 and TRBJ2-5; a possible D gene is TRBD2 (6 bases). The CDR3 is made up of 15 amino acids. Germline V gene sequence: CDR1 SGHRS, CDR2 YFSETQ. V dropped 0 bases and J dropped 4 bases, with 13 bases sitting between them.

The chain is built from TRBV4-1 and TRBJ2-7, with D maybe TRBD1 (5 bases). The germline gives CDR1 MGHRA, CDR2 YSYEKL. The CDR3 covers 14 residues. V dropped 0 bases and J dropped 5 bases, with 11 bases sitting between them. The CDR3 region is CASSQDLRGHEQYF. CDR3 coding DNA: TGCGCCAGCAGCCAAGATTTAAGGGGCCACGAGCAGTACTTC.

The CDR3 sequence: CASSVVPVNGYTF. The DNA of the CDR3 is TGTGCCAGCAGCGTGGTGCCAGTCAATGGCTACACCTTC. V gene TRBV9 combines with J gene TRBJ1-2; D not resolved. Trimming left V 2 bases short and J 6 bases short, with 11 bases between. The CDR3 is 13 amino acids. The V gene's germline CDR1 is SGDLS and CDR2 YYNGEE. Based on the CDR3 plus reference TRBV9 and TRBJ1-2, the full variable domain is DSGVTQTPKHLITATGQRVTLRCSPRSGDLSVYWYQQSLDQGLQFLIQYYNGEERAKGNILERFSAQQFPDLHSELNLSSLELGDSALYFCASSVVPVNGYTFGSGTRLTVV.

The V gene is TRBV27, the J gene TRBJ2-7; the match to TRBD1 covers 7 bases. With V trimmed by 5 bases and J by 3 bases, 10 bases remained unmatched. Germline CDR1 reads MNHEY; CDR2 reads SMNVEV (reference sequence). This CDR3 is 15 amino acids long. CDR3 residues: CASSPRQGRDYEQYF. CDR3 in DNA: TGTGCCAGCAGTCCGAGACAGGGAAGGGACTACGAGCAGTACTTC.

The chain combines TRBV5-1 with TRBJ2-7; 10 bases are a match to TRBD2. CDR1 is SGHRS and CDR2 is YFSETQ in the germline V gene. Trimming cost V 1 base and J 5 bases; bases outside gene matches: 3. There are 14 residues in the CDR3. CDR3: CASSLSLAGNEQYF. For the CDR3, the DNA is TGCGCCAGCAGCTTGTCACTAGCGGGGAACGAGCAGTACTTC.

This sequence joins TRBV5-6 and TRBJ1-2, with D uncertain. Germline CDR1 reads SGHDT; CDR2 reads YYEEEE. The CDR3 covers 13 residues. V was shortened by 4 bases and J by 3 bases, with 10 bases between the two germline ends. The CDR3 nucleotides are TGTGCCAGCAGCCTCCGACAAGACTATGGCTACACCTTC. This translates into CASSLRQDYGYTF. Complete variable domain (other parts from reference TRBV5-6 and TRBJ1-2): DAGVTQSPTHLIKTRGQQVTLRCSPKSGHDTVSWYQQALGQGPQFIFQYYEEEERQRGNFPDRFSGHQFPNYSSELNVNALLLGDSALYLCASSLRQDYGYTFGSGTRLTVV.

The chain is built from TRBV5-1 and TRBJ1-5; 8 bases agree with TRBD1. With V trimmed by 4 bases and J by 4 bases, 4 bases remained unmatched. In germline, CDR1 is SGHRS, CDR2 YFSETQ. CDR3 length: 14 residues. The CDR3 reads CASSPTGGNQPQHF. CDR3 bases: TGCGCCAGCAGCCCTACAGGGGGTAATCAGCCCCAGCATTTT.

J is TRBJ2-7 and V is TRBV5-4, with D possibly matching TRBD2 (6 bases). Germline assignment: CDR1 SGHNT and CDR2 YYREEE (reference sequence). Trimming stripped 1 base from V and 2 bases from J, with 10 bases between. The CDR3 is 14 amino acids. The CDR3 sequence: CASSLQGLTYEQYF. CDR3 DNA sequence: TGTGCCAGCAGCTTGCAGGGACTGACCTACGAGCAGTACTTC.

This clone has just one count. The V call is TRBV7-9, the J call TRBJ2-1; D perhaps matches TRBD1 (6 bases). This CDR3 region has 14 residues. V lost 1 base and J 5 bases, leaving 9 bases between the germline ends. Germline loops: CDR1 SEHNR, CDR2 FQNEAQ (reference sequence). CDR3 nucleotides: TGTGCCAGCAGCTTAGAACAGGGAAACAATGAGCAGTTCTTC. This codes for CASSLEQGNNEQFF. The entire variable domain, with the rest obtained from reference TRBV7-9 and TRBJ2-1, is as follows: DTGVSQNPRHKITKRGQNVTFRCDPISEHNRLYWYRQTLGQGPEFLTYFQNEAQLEKSRLLSDRFSAERPKGSFSTLEIQRTEQGDSAMYLCASSLEQGNNEQFFGPGTRLTVL.

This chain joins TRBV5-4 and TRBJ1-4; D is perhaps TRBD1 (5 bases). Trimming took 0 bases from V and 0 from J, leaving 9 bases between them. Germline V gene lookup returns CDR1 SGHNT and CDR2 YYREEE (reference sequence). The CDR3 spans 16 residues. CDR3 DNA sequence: TGTGCCAGCAGCTTGGGATTGACAGCAACTAATGAAAAACTGTTTTTT. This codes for CASSLGLTATNEKLFF.

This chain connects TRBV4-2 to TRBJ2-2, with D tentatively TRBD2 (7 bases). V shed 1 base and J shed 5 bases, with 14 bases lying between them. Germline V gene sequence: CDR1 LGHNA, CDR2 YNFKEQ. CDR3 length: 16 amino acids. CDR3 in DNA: TGTGCCAGCAGCCAAGTTGCGGGGGCAGGGACCGGGGAGCTGTTTTTT. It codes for CASSQVAGAGTGELFF.

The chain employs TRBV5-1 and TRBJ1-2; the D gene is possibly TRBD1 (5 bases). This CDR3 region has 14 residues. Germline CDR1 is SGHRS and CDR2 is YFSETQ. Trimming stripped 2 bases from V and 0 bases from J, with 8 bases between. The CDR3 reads CASSFGQANYGYTF. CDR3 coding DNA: TGCGCCAGCAGCTTTGGACAAGCTAACTATGGCTACACCTTC.

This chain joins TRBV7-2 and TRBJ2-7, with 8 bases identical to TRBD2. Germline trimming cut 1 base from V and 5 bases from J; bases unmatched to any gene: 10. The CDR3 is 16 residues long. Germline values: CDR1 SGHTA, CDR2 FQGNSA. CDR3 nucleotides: TGTGCCAGCAGCTTAGTATCAAGCGGGAGAGGCCACGAGCAGTACTTC. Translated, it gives CASSLVSSGRGHEQYF.

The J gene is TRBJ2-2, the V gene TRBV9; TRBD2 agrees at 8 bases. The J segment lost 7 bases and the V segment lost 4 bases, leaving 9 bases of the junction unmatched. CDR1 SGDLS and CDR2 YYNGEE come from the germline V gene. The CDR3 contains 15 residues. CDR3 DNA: TGTGCCAGCAGCCTCGGGGTAGCGGGAATCGGGGAGCTGTTTTTT. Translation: CASSLGVAGIGELFF.

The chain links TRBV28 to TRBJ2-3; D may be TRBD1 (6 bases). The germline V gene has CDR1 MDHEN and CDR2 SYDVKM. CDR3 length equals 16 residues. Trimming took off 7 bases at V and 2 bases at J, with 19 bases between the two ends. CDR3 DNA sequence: TGTGCCAGCAATTCTTTTGGGGGCTCATACACAGATACGCAGTATTTT. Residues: CASNSFGGSYTDTQYF.

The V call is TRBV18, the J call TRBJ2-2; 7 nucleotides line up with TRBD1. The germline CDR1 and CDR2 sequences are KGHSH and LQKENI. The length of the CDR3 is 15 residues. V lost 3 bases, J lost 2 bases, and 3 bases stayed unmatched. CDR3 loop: CASSPQGVNTGELFF. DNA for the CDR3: TGTGCCAGCTCACCCCAGGGGGTCAACACCGGGGAGCTGTTTTTT. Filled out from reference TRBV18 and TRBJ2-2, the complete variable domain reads NAGVMQNPRHLVRRRGQEARLRCSPMKGHSHVYWYRQLPEEGLKFMVYLQKENIIDESGMPKERFSAEFPKEGPSILRIQQVVRGDSAAYFCASSPQGVNTGELFFGEGSRLTVL.

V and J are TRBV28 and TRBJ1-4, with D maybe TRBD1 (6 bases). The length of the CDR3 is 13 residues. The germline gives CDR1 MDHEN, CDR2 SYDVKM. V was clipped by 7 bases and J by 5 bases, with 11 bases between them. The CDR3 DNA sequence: TGTGCCAGCAAACAGGGAAGAAATGAAAAACTGTTTTTT. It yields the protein CASKQGRNEKLFF. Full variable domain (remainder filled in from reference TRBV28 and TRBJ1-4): DVKVTQSSRYLVKRTGEKVFLECVQDMDHENMFWYRQDPGLGLRLIYFSYDVKMKEKGDIPEGYSVSREKKERFSLILESASTNQTSMYLCASKQGRNEKLFFGSGTQLSVL.

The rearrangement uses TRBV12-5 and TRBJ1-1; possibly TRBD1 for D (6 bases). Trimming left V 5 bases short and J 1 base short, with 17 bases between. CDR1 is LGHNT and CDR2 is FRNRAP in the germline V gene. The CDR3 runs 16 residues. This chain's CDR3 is CASGVGTGGSNTEAFF. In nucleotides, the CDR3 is TGTGCTAGTGGTGTTGGAACGGGGGGCTCGAACACTGAAGCTTTCTTT.

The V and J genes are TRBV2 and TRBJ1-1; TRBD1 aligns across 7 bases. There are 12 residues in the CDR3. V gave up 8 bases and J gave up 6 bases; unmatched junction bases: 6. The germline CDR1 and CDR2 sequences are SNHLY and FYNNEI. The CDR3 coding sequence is TGTGCCAGCCATGGCAGGGGGGCTGAAGCTTTCTTT. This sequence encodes CASHGRGAEAFF.

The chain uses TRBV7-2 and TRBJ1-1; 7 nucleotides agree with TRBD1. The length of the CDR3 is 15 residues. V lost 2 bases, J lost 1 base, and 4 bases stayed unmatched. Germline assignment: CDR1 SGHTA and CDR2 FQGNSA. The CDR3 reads CASSLQGGKNTEAFF. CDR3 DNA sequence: TGTGCCAGCAGCTTACAAGGGGGCAAGAACACTGAAGCTTTCTTT.

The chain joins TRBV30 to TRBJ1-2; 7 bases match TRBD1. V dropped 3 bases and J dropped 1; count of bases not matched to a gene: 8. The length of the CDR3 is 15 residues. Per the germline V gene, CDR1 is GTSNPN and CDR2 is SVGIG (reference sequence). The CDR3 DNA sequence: TGTGCCTGGAGGTTCAGGGGGTCCCTTAACTATGGCTACACCTTC. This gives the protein CAWRFRGSLNYGYTF.

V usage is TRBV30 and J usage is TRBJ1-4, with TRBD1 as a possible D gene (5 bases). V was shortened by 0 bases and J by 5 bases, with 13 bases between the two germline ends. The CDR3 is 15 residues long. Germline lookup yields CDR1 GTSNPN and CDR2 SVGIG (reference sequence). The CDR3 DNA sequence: TGTGCCTGGAGTGTGGGGCAGGCAGGGAATGAAAAACTGTTTTTT. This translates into CAWSVGQAGNEKLFF.

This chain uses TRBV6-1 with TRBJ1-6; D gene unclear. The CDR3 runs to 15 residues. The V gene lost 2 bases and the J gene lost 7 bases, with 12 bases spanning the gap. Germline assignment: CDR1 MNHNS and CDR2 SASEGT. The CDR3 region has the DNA TGTGCCAGCAGTGAAACTATAGGTAGCAATTCACCCCTCCACTTT. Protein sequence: CASSETIGSNSPLHF.

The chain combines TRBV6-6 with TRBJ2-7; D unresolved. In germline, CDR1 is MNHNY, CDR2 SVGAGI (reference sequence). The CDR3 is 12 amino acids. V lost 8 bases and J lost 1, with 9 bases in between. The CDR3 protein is CASRAGSYEQYF. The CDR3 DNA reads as TGTGCCAGCCGTGCCGGGTCCTACGAGCAGTACTTC.

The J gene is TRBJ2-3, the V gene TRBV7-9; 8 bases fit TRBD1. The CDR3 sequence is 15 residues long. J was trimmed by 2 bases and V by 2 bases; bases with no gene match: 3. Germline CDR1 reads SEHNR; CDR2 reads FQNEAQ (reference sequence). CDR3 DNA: TGTGCCAGCAGCTTACGGGGACAGGACACAGATACGCAGTATTTT. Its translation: CASSLRGQDTDTQYF.

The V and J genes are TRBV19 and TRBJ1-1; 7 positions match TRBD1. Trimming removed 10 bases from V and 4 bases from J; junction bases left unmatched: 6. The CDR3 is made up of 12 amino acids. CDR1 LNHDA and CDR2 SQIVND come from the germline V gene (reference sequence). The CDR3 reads CATRDSRTEAFF. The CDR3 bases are TGTGCCACCCGGGACAGTCGCACTGAAGCTTTCTTT.

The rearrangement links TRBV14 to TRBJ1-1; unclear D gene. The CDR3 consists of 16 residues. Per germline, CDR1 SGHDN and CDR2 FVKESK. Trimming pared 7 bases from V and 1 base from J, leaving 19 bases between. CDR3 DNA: TGTGCCAGCACCTCAAAGTGGTGGTCGGGGAACACTGAAGCTTTCTTT. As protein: CASTSKWWSGNTEAFF.

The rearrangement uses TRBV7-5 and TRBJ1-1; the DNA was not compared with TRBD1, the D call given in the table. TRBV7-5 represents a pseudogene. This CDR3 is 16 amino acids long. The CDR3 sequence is CARSLRGLIGDTEAFF. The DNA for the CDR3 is TGTGCCAGAAGCTTAAGGGGTTTGATAGGGGACACTGAAGCTTTCTTT.

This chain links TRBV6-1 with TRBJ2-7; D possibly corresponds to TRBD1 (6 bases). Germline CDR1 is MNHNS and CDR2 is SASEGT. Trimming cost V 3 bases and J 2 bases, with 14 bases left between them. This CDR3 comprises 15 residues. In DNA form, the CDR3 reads TGTGCCAGCAGTGAGGCCCCGGGACAACCCTACGAGCAGTACTTC. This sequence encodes CASSEAPGQPYEQYF.